Listed below are T cell receptor beta chains from one sample, sequenced in a study of blood T cell repertoires in COVID-19. TCRdb keeps only in-frame clones here, not all; method: immunoSEQ multiplex PCR. The sample yields under 300,000 clones, 65% to 90% seen once. Sequenced input: peripheral blood. The receptors stem from a woman aged 55-69 years with active or convalescent COVID-19. Both conserved end residues are part of each CDR3. Each record gives: clone size, D gene, V gene, CDR3 length, J gene, CDR3 protein, CDR3 DNA. The D gene is left open where the match is weak. Some rows mark clone size as missing; the rest say once, few, many or name a class of expanded clone.

>-|TRBD2|TRBV5-6|15|TRBJ2-5
CASSLWLADQETQYF
TGTGCCAGCAGCTTGTGGCTAGCGGATCAAGAGACCCAGTACTTC
>-|-|TRBV12-5|12|TRBJ2-7
CASGPREYEQYF
TGTGCTAGTGGGCCTAGGGAGTACGAGCAGTACTTC
>-|-|TRBV5-1|14|TRBJ1-1
CASSLGQDNTEAFF
TGCGCCAGCAGCTTGGGACAGGATAACACTGAAGCTTTCTTT
>-|TRBD1|TRBV19|17|TRBJ2-7
CASSLRSDRDGSYEQYF
TGTGCCAGTAGTCTCCGATCGGACAGGGATGGTTCCTACGAGCAGTACTTC
>-|-|TRBV19|16|TRBJ1-1
CASSIWGGSVNTEAFF
TGTGCCAGTAGTATCTGGGGAGGATCAGTGAACACTGAAGCTTTCTTT
>-|TRBD1|TRBV15|15|TRBJ2-7
CATSSLRDRGSEQYF
TGTGCCACCAGCAGCCTCCGAGACAGGGGTTCCGAGCAGTACTTC
>-|TRBD1|TRBV25-1|15|TRBJ1-1
CASSGVDRPNTEAFF
TGTGCCAGCAGTGGTGTGGACAGGCCGAACACTGAAGCTTTCTTT
>-|-|TRBV5-6|13|TRBJ1-2
CASSSLRGWGYTF
TGTGCCAGCAGCTCCCTAAGGGGCTGGGGCTACACCTTC
>-|-|TRBV10-3|15|TRBJ2-4
CAISESMGLFDIQYF
TGTGCCATCAGTGAGTCGATGGGACTCTTTGACATTCAGTACTTC
>once|TRBD1|TRBV6-6|13|TRBJ1-1
CASRKGQGTEAFF
TGTGCCAGCAGGAAGGGACAGGGGACTGAAGCTTTCTTT
>-|-|TRBV5-5|13|TRBJ2-3
CASSLRGTDTQYF
TGTGCCAGCAGCCTGCGTGGCACAGATACGCAGTATTTT
>-|-|TRBV9|13|TRBJ2-1
CASSVAAANEQFF
TGTGCCAGCAGCGTAGCTGCTGCGAATGAGCAGTTCTTC
>-|-|TRBV7-9|14|TRBJ1-4
CASSLRGSGEKLFF
TGTGCCAGCAGCTTAAGGGGTAGTGGAGAAAAACTGTTTTTT
>-|-|TRBV5-1|16|TRBJ2-1
CASSPGQAAGVFKQFF
TGCGCCAGCAGCCCTGGACAGGCAGCGGGGGTCTTTAAGCAGTTCTTC
>-|TRBD2|TRBV29-1|17|TRBJ2-7
CSVVGLKREGITYEQYF
TGCAGCGTTGTAGGGCTAAAGAGGGAGGGTATCACCTACGAGCAGTACTTC
>-|-|TRBV18|14|TRBJ2-7
CASSPPGGGAKQYF
TGTGCCAGCTCACCCCCTGGAGGGGGGGCCAAGCAGTACTTC
>-|TRBD2|TRBV5-1|20|TRBJ2-3
CASSLALRSGTPGATDTQYF
TGCGCCAGCAGCTTGGCCTTAAGGAGCGGGACCCCGGGAGCCACAGATACGCAGTATTTT
>-|-|TRBV7-2|14|TRBJ2-5
CASSLTYSEKTQYF
TGTGCCAGCAGCTTAACCTATTCGGAGAAGACCCAGTACTTC
>once|TRBD2|TRBV19|15|TRBJ2-5
CASSKTSGGQETQYF
TGTGCCAGTAGTAAGACTAGCGGGGGCCAAGAGACCCAGTACTTC
>-|-|TRBV3-1/TRBV3-2|16|TRBJ2-5
CASSQRGHRARETQYF
TGTGCCAGCAGCCAACGGGGCCACAGGGCTCGGGAGACCCAGTACTTC
>-|TRBD2|TRBV7-2|15|TRBJ2-1
CASSLEDAGGYEQFF
TGTGCCAGCAGCTTAGAAGACGCGGGGGGGTACGAGCAGTTCTTC
>-|-|TRBV5-6|14|TRBJ1-4
CASSFPGVREKLFF
TGTGCCAGCAGCTTCCCGGGAGTTAGGGAAAAACTGTTTTTT
>-|-|TRBV20-1|15|TRBJ2-5
CSASDVRHREETQYF
TGCAGTGCTAGTGACGTCAGACACCGAGAAGAGACCCAGTACTTC
>-|TRBD1|TRBV25-1|15|TRBJ2-2
CASRTGTGNTGELFF
TGTGCCAGCAGAACCGGGACAGGGAACACCGGGGAGCTGTTTTTT
>once|-|TRBV29-1|14|TRBJ1-1
CSVGPAGANTEAFF
TGCAGCGTTGGTCCGGCAGGGGCGAACACTGAAGCTTTCTTT
>-|-|TRBV11-2|17|TRBJ2-2
CASSLGASFPNTGELFF
TGTGCCAGCAGCTTAGGGGCTAGCTTTCCTAACACCGGGGAGCTGTTTTTT
>-|TRBD1|TRBV10-2|14|TRBJ2-7
CASSETGGSYEQYF
TGCGCCAGCAGTGAAACAGGGGGCTCCTACGAGCAGTACTTC
>-|-|TRBV21-1|15|TRBJ1-2
CASSRGDARNYGYTF
TGTGCCAGCAGCAGGGGGGACGCTCGCAACTATGGCTACACCTTC
>-|-|TRBV7-2|16|TRBJ2-7
CASSPGLVLSSYEQYF
TGTGCCAGCAGCCCAGGACTCGTTCTTAGCTCCTACGAGCAGTACTTC
>-|TRBD1|TRBV9|15|TRBJ2-2
CASSVTAGGTGELFF
TGTGCCAGCAGCGTAACCGCAGGGGGCACCGGGGAGCTGTTTTTT
>-|-|TRBV11-2|15|TRBJ2-2
CASSYEGGGTGELFF
TGTGCCAGCAGCTACGAGGGAGGGGGCACCGGGGAGCTGTTTTTT
>few|-|TRBV5-1|16|TRBJ1-5
CASSLSGRTKGQPQHF
TGCGCCAGCAGCTTGTCGGGGAGGACTAAGGGCCAGCCCCAGCATTTT
>-|TRBD1|TRBV4-3|15|TRBJ2-7
CASSQDSGPRTGLGF
TGCGCCAGCAGCCAAGATTCGGGGCCAAGGACAGGGCTGGGCTTC
>once|-|TRBV5-8|16|TRBJ1-5
CASTNAVDSLNQPQHF
TGTGCCAGCACCAACGCGGTTGACAGCCTCAATCAGCCCCAGCATTTT
>-|TRBD2|TRBV7-2|15|TRBJ2-5
CASSFQRGGAETQYF
TGTGCCAGCAGCTTTCAGCGGGGGGGCGCGGAGACCCAGTACTTC
>-|-|TRBV11-3|13|TRBJ1-1
CASSPTGNTEAFF
TGTGCCAGCAGCCCTACAGGAAACACTGAAGCTTTCTTT
>-|TRBD1|TRBV6-5|14|TRBJ1-2
CASSARQGIYGYTF
TGTGCCAGCAGCGCCCGACAGGGGATATATGGCTACACCTTC
>few|TRBD1|TRBV7-2|15|TRBJ1-5
CASSLGQASYQPQHF
TGTGCCAGCAGCCTCGGACAGGCATCCTATCAGCCCCAGCATTTT
>-|-|TRBV15|16|TRBJ2-6
CATSSRRGAGANVLTF
TGTGCCACCAGCAGCAGAAGGGGTGCTGGGGCCAACGTCCTGACTTTC
>-|-|TRBV11-3|16|TRBJ2-3
CASSKGVGNLADTQYF
TGTGCCAGCAGCAAAGGGGTCGGCAATCTCGCAGATACGCAGTATTTT
>-|-|TRBV7-9|15|TRBJ2-7
CASSSHLTGNYEQYF
TGTGCCAGCAGCTCCCATCTCACAGGGAACTACGAGCAGTACTTC
>-|TRBD1|TRBV9|18|TRBJ2-3
CASSVALWTGRMTDTQYF
TGTGCCAGCAGCGTAGCTCTATGGACAGGGAGGATGACAGATACGCAGTATTTT
>-|TRBD1|TRBV5-1|16|TRBJ2-1
CASRPGQPLPNNEQFF
TGCGCCAGCAGGCCGGGACAGCCTTTACCCAACAATGAGCAGTTCTTC
>-|TRBD2|TRBV5-1|16|TRBJ2-5
CASSFELAGGSETQYF
TGCGCCAGCAGCTTCGAACTAGCGGGGGGGTCAGAGACCCAGTACTTC
>-|-|TRBV7-9|15|TRBJ2-1
CASSQGQGPLNEQFF
TGTGCCAGCAGCCAGGGCCAGGGGCCCCTGAATGAGCAGTTCTTC
>-|-|TRBV4-3|15|TRBJ2-2
CASSQDKFYTGELFF
TGCGCCAGCAGCCAAGATAAATTTTACACCGGGGAGCTGTTTTTT
>few|-|TRBV6-5|13|TRBJ1-2
CASRGQGYYGYTF
TGTGCCAGCAGGGGGCAAGGGTACTATGGCTACACCTTC
>-|TRBD1|TRBV6-6|15|TRBJ2-3
CASSRKTGNTDTQYF
TGTGCCAGCAGCCGGAAGACAGGGAACACAGATACGCAGTATTTT
>-|TRBD1|TRBV24-1|13|TRBJ2-7
CATSDHTGVQQYF
TGTGCCACCAGTGATCACACAGGGGTGCAGCAGTACTTC
>-|-|TRBV10-2|15|TRBJ2-1
CASGVRRGRYNEQFF
TGCGCCAGCGGAGTTAGGCGGGGACGATACAATGAGCAGTTCTTC